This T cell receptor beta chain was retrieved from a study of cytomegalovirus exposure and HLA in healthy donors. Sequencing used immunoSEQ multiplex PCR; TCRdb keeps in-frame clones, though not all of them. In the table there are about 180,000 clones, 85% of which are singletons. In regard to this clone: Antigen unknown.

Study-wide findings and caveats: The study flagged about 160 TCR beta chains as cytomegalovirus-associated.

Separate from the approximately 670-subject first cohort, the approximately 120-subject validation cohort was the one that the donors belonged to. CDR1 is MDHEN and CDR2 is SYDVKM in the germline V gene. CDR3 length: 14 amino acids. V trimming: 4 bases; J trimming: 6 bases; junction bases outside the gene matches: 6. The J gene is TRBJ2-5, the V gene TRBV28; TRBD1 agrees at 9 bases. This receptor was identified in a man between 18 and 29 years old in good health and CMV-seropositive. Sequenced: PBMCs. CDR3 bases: TGTGCCAGCAGTTCCCTACAGGGGGCCAAGACCCAGTACTTC. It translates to CASSSLQGAKTQYF.